The T cell receptor beta chain described here comes from a study of regulatory T cells in long-lasting Graves disease. The time point here: persistent/refractory GD, antithyroid drugs over 5 years with positive TRAb. PBMCs provided the RNA from which the TCR library was made. Graves' disease diagnoses followed American Thyroid Association guidelines. Findings and limits, study-wide: There were preferences for TRBV28, TRBJ1-2 and TRBJ2-5 in persistent disease.

HTBI primers from iRepertoire and Arm-PCR of CDR3 regions yielded the TCR beta libraries. TCRdb independently ran MiXCR on the multiplex PCR reads; one entry per CDR3 protein. The sample yields hundreds of thousands of distinct CDR3 sequences, less than 25% seen once. This clonotype was detected ten times or more. Its antigen is currently unknown. This CDR3 has 13 residues. Trimming removed 8 bases from V and 3 bases from J, with 11 bases in between. Germline V gene lookup returns CDR1 MNHEY and CDR2 SMNVEV (reference sequence). The receptor was derived from a female donor with Graves disease. The material was peripheral blood mononuclear cells (PBMCs), obtained when the disease was refractory, from a patient treated with antithyroid drugs. The chain employs TRBV27 and TRBJ1-5, with unresolved D. Written as DNA, the CDR3 is TGTGCCAGCGGCTGGCAATTCAATCAGCCCCAGCATTTT. This gives the protein CASGWQFNQPQHF.